These 27 T cell receptor beta chains were sequenced from one sample in a study of blood T cell repertoires in COVID-19 (dated by TCRdb to about 2020). The method was the immunoSEQ multiplex PCR assay. TCRdb mirrors the immuneACCESS table, restricted to in-frame sequences. Some clones are absent from its copies; in checked studies, under half trace to an unresolved V gene, and the reason for the others is unknown. This sample holds about 92,000 clones; over 75% were observed only once. The ten largest clones add up to roughly 12% of the sample. Sequencing was carried out using peripheral blood. These receptors all stem from a human donor in a cohort sampled during active COVID-19.

This clone has a single count. CDR3 protein: CASVRQLRVNTEAFF. CDR3 nucleotide sequence: TGCGCCAGCGTCAGGCAGTTAAGAGTGAACACTGAAGCTTTCTTT. The V gene is TRBV10-1, the J gene TRBJ1-1, with D unresolved. Germline-derived CDR1 and CDR2 are WNHNN and SYGVQD (reference sequence). CDR3 length equals 15 residues. The V end lost 8 bases, the J end lost 0 bases, and 16 bases lay between the germline ends.

This clone appeared many times. V is TRBV19 and J is TRBJ2-7; 9 nucleotides agree with TRBD1. V shed 5 bases and J 1 base; nucleotides not matched to a gene: 6. CDR3 length: 15 amino acids. Germline assignment: CDR1 LNHDA and CDR2 SQIVND (reference sequence). The CDR3 coding sequence is TGTGCCAGTAGTTTAACGACAGGGGGGTCCTACGAGCAGTACTTC. Amino acid sequence: CASSLTTGGSYEQYF.

Note on this clone: One junction end disagrees with the germline gene, perhaps due to a read error. This chain links TRBV9 with TRBJ2-1, with 11 nucleotides matching TRBD2. The CDR3 extends over 15 amino acids. The germline gives CDR1 SGDLS, CDR2 YYNGEE. CDR3 bases: TGTGCCAGCAGTGTAGCGGGGGGGCCGGGCAATGAGCAGTTCTTC. Its protein is CASSVAGGPGNEQFF. Full variable domain (rest looked up from reference TRBV9 and TRBJ2-1): DSGVTQTPKHLITATGQRVTLRCSPRSGDLSVYWYQQSLDQGLQFLIQYYNGEERAKGNILERFSAQQFPDLHSELNLSSLELGDSALYFCASSVAGGPGNEQFFGPGTRLTVL.

By share of the sample, this clone is medium-sized (0.01 to 0.1%). The genes are TRBV27 and TRBJ2-2; 7 positions match TRBD1. The CDR3 extends over 15 amino acids. CDR1 is MNHEY and CDR2 is SMNVEV in the germline V gene (reference sequence). V lost 5 bases, J lost 9 bases, and 12 bases stayed unmatched. The CDR3 is CASSRGGLVIWELFF. In DNA form, the CDR3 reads TGTGCCAGCAGTAGAGGGGGCCTAGTCATCTGGGAGCTGTTTTTT.

The J gene is TRBJ2-1, the V gene TRBV29-1; D may be TRBD1 (6 bases). With 6 bases removed from V and 4 bases from J, the gap between germline ends came to 13 bases. CDR1 is SQVTM and CDR2 is ANQGSEA in the germline V gene. The CDR3 contains 13 residues. The CDR3, as DNA: TGCAGCGTAACAGGGTTGGGGTACAATGAGCAGTTCTTC. Translated: CSVTGLGYNEQFF.

The chain combines TRBV27 with TRBJ2-7, with 7 bases lining up with TRBD1. V shed 5 bases and J 3 bases; nucleotides not matched to a gene: 7. The CDR3 totals 14 residues. CDR1 and CDR2 (germline): MNHEY, SMNVEV (reference sequence). CDR3: CASSPKDRIYEQYF. The CDR3 nucleotides are TGTGCCAGCAGTCCCAAGGACAGGATCTACGAGCAGTACTTC.

In this sample, this clone turned up a few times. V is TRBV6-1 and J is TRBJ1-5; D remains unclear. Germline lookup yields CDR1 MNHNS and CDR2 SASEGT. The V end was cut by 3 bases, the J end by 7 bases, with 28 bases between. The CDR3 totals 19 residues. The CDR3 DNA reads as TGTGCCAGCAGTGATTTGGTATTAGGTTCTAGTACGAATGGCCAGCCCCAGCATTTT. Amino acid sequence: CASSDLVLGSSTNGQPQHF.

The CDR3 region has the DNA TGTGCCAGAGGACGGGACAGGGCCTCTGGAAACACCATATATTTT. Translated, it gives CARGRDRASGNTIYF. This chain connects TRBV2 to TRBJ1-3; the match to TRBD1 covers 9 bases. Germline V gives CDR1 SNHLY, CDR2 FYNNEI. This CDR3 contains 15 residues. V trimming: 9 bases; J trimming: 0 bases; junction bases outside the gene matches: 6. Full variable domain (outside the CDR3, taken from reference TRBV2 and TRBJ1-3): EPEVTQTPSHQVTQMGQEVILRCVPISNHLYFYWYRQILGQKVEFLVSFYNNEISEKSEIFDDQFSVERPDGSNFTLKIRSTKLEDSAMYFCARGRDRASGNTIYFGEGSWLTVV.

This clone was seen more than once but under ten times. The J gene is TRBJ2-1, the V gene TRBV13; 8 bases are a match to TRBD2. Germline V gene data show CDR1 as PRHDT and CDR2 as FYEKMQ (reference sequence). The CDR3 contains 14 residues. V dropped 2 bases and J dropped 3; count of bases not matched to a gene: 0. The CDR3 DNA sequence: TGTGCCAGCAGCTTACGGGGGGGCTACAATGAGCAGTTCTTC. It encodes CASSLRGGYNEQFF.

The chain links TRBV27 to TRBJ2-1; 8 bases are a match to TRBD2. The CDR3 sequence is 14 residues long. Germline-derived CDR1 and CDR2 are MNHEY and SMNVEV (reference sequence). V dropped 8 bases and J dropped 5; count of bases not matched to a gene: 8. The CDR3 here is CASRPGGPHNEQFF. In DNA, the CDR3 is TGTGCCAGCCGTCCGGGGGGGCCTCACAATGAGCAGTTCTTC.

This chain links TRBV20-1 with TRBJ1-2, with unresolved D. The V end lost 7 bases, the J end lost 3 bases, and 9 bases lay between the germline ends. CDR1 DFQATT and CDR2 SNEGSKA come from the germline V gene (reference sequence). CDR3 length equals 11 residues. The CDR3 DNA reads TGCAGTGTCCGGAGCGACTATGGCTACACCTTC. Its protein product is CSVRSDYGYTF.

The table lists this clone with a few counts. The chain links TRBV18 to TRBJ1-3, with D uncertain. This CDR3 has 14 amino acids. The germline gives CDR1 KGHSH, CDR2 LQKENI. The V and J ends lost 3 bases and 0 bases respectively, with 6 bases between them. CDR3 in DNA: TGTGCCAGCTCACCCCAGAACTCTGGAAACACCATATATTTT. It codes for CASSPQNSGNTIYF. The full variable domain, with the rest looked up from reference TRBV18 and TRBJ1-3, is NAGVMQNPRHLVRRRGQEARLRCSPMKGHSHVYWYRQLPEEGLKFMVYLQKENIIDESGMPKERFSAEFPKEGPSILRIQQVVRGDSAAYFCASSPQNSGNTIYFGEGSWLTVV.

This clone appeared once. This chain uses TRBV9 with TRBJ2-7; D gene ambiguous. The ends were cut back, 0 bases at V and 0 bases at J, with 10 bases in the middle. CDR3 size: 15 residues. Germline CDR1 is SGDLS and CDR2 is YYNGEE. The chain's CDR3 is CASSVGSSHSYEQYF. DNA for the CDR3: TGTGCCAGCAGCGTAGGGAGCAGTCACTCCTACGAGCAGTACTTC. Drawing the rest from reference TRBV9 and TRBJ2-7, the complete variable domain is DSGVTQTPKHLITATGQRVTLRCSPRSGDLSVYWYQQSLDQGLQFLIQYYNGEERAKGNILERFSAQQFPDLHSELNLSSLELGDSALYFCASSVGSSHSYEQYFGPGTRLTVT.

The sample holds a few counts of this clone. The chain links TRBV27 to TRBJ2-7; maybe TRBD2 (6 bases). The germline V and J ends were trimmed by 3 bases and 3 bases, with 15 bases remaining between them. CDR1 is MNHEY, CDR2 SMNVEV, per germline (reference sequence). This CDR3 spans 15 amino acids. CDR3 region: CASSLGPGEDYEQYF. CDR3 bases: TGTGCCAGCAGTTTGGGCCCTGGGGAGGACTACGAGCAGTACTTC.

This chain uses TRBV5-1 with TRBJ2-3; 12 bases are a match to TRBD2. The CDR3 contains 23 residues. The germline CDR1 and CDR2 sequences are SGHRS and YFSETQ. V shed 4 bases and J 0 bases; nucleotides not matched to a gene: 24. CDR3 DNA sequence: TGCGCCAGCAGCCAAGGCCTAGCGGGAGGGCCCGCGGGAAGGGTTCAGAGCACAGATACGCAGTATTTT. This encodes CASSQGLAGGPAGRVQSTDTQYF.

The chain links TRBV11-2 to TRBJ2-3; possible D gene TRBD2, 6 bases. The V and J ends lost 5 bases and 0 bases respectively, with 9 bases between them. The CDR3 extends over 14 amino acids. The germline CDR1 and CDR2 sequences are SGHAT and FQNNGV. CDR3 amino acids: CASSRTSSTDTQYF. The CDR3 DNA reads as TGTGCCAGCAGCCGTACTAGCAGCACAGATACGCAGTATTTT. Filled out from reference TRBV11-2 and TRBJ2-3, the complete variable domain reads EAGVAQSPRYKIIEKRQSVAFWCNPISGHATLYWYQQILGQGPKLLIQFQNNGVVDDSQLPKDRFSAERLKGVDSTLKIQPAKLEDSAVYLCASSRTSSTDTQYFGPGTRLTVL.

The V gene is TRBV2, the J gene TRBJ2-1; a possible D gene is TRBD1 (6 bases). The CDR3 runs to 15 residues. Germline values: CDR1 SNHLY, CDR2 FYNNEI. V was clipped by 8 bases and J by 4 bases, with 18 bases between them. For the CDR3, the DNA is TGTGCCAGCCACACCTTACAGGGAGCGTACAATGAGCAGTTCTTC. Translating it yields CASHTLQGAYNEQFF. Full variable domain (outside the CDR3, taken from reference TRBV2 and TRBJ2-1): EPEVTQTPSHQVTQMGQEVILRCVPISNHLYFYWYRQILGQKVEFLVSFYNNEISEKSEIFDDQFSVERPDGSNFTLKIRSTKLEDSAMYFCASHTLQGAYNEQFFGPGTRLTVL.

The chain has TRBV30 and TRBJ2-7; TRBD2 aligns across 8 bases. The V gene's germline CDR1 is GTSNPN and CDR2 SVGIG (reference sequence). The CDR3 is 13 amino acids. Unmatched junction bases numbered 2, after V lost 1 base and J lost 3 bases. The CDR3 sequence: CAWSGTSLYEQYF. The CDR3 coding sequence is TGTGCCTGGAGTGGGACTAGCCTCTACGAGCAGTACTTC.

The chain employs TRBV2 and TRBJ2-1; 12 bases align to TRBD2. J was trimmed by 8 bases and V by 6 bases; bases with no gene match: 8. This CDR3 contains 15 residues. Germline CDR1 reads SNHLY; CDR2 reads FYNNEI. This chain's CDR3 is CASRGGTSGWDEQFF. CDR3 sequence (DNA): TGTGCCAGCAGGGGCGGGACTAGCGGGTGGGATGAGCAGTTCTTC.

This clone showed up just once. The chain recombines TRBV7-9 with TRBJ2-7; 8 positions agree with TRBD1. CDR1 and CDR2 from the germline V gene are SEHNR and FQNEAQ (reference sequence). V shed 5 bases and J 3 bases; nucleotides not matched to a gene: 3. The CDR3 has 13 amino acids. This CDR3 is CASSGQGGYEQYF. The CDR3 DNA reads as TGTGCCAGCAGCGGACAGGGAGGCTACGAGCAGTACTTC.

CDR3 loop: CAWSVSGQIFEEQYF. The CDR3 nucleotides are TGTGCCTGGAGTGTATCGGGACAGATTTTTGAAGAGCAGTACTTC. V usage is TRBV30 and J usage is TRBJ2-7; 7 nucleotides agree with TRBD1. Germline loops: CDR1 GTSNPN, CDR2 SVGIG (reference sequence). V lost 0 bases, J lost 7 bases, and 12 bases stayed unmatched. The CDR3 is 15 residues long.

The chain links TRBV11-2 to TRBJ2-2, with a weak D call TRBD2 (6 bases). V gave up 4 bases and J gave up 5 bases, with 14 bases separating them. The CDR3 contains 15 residues. In germline, CDR1 is SGHAT, CDR2 FQNNGV. The CDR3 spells CASSSRSGPTGELFF. The CDR3 nucleotides read TGTGCCAGCAGCTCTCGTAGCGGTCCGACCGGGGAGCTGTTTTTT.

This clone was observed a handful of times. The chain is built from TRBV7-8 and TRBJ1-1; D may be TRBD1 (5 bases). The CDR3 is 11 residues long. CDR1 SGHVS and CDR2 FQNEAQ come from the germline V gene. V gave up 3 bases and J gave up 11 bases, with 10 bases separating them. CDR3 in amino acids: CASSLARVAFF. Here the CDR3 DNA reads TGTGCCAGCAGCTTGGCCAGGGTTGCTTTCTTT.

The chain is built from TRBV2 and TRBJ2-3; D is unresolved. This CDR3 has 13 amino acids. The V gene lost 7 bases and the J gene lost 4 bases, with 12 bases spanning the gap. Germline V gives CDR1 SNHLY, CDR2 FYNNEI. CDR3 protein: CASNPRGPDTQYF. The CDR3, as DNA: TGTGCCAGCAACCCTCGCGGCCCAGATACGCAGTATTTT.

This chain links TRBV25-1 with TRBJ1-2; possible D gene TRBD1, 6 bases. This CDR3 has 13 residues. Trimming took off 0 bases at V and 6 bases at J, with 8 bases between the two ends. In germline, CDR1 is MGHDK, CDR2 SYGVNS. The CDR3 here is CASSEYNRDGYTF. CDR3 nucleotides: TGTGCCAGCAGTGAATATAACAGGGATGGCTACACCTTC.

This clone was found once. The genes are TRBV7-2 and TRBJ2-1; tentative D call: TRBD2 (7 bases). CDR3 length: 14 residues. The V end was cut by 4 bases, the J end by 2 bases, with 9 bases between. Germline values: CDR1 SGHTA, CDR2 FQGNSA. CDR3 residues: CASSSGGAYNEQFF. The CDR3 DNA reads TGTGCCAGCAGCTCGGGGGGCGCCTACAATGAGCAGTTCTTC.

The chain carries TRBV6-4 and TRBJ2-6; D call uncertain. CDR1 and CDR2 from the germline V gene are MRHNA and SNTAGT. CDR3 length equals 14 residues. V was cut by 8 bases and J by 0 bases, with 8 bases left in between. This CDR3 reads CASLRVSGANVLTF. The DNA for the CDR3 is TGTGCCAGCCTGCGTGTCTCTGGGGCCAACGTCCTGACTTTC.